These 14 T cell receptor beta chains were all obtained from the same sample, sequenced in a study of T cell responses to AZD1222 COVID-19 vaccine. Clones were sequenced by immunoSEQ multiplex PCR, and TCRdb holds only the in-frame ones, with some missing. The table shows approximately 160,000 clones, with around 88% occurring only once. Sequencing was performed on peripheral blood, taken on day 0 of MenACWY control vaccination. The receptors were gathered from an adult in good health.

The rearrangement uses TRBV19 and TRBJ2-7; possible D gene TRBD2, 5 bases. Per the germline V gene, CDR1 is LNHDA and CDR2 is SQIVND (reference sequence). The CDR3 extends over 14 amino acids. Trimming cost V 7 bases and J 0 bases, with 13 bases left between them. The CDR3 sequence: CASTDTRDSYEQYF. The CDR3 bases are TGTGCCAGTACTGATACGAGGGACTCCTACGAGCAGTACTTC. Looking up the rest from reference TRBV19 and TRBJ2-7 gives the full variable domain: DGGITQSPKYLFRKEGQNVTLSCEQNLNHDAMYWYRQDPGQGLRLIYYSQIVNDFQKGDIAEGYSVSREKKESFPLTVTSAQKNPTAFYLCASTDTRDSYEQYFGPGTRLTVT.

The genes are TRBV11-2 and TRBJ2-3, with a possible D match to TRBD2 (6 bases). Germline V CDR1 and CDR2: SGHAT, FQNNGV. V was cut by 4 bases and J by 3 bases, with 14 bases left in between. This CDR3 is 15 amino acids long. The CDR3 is CASSSRGTVTDTQYF. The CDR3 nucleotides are TGTGCCAGCAGCTCCCGAGGGACTGTTACAGATACGCAGTATTTT.

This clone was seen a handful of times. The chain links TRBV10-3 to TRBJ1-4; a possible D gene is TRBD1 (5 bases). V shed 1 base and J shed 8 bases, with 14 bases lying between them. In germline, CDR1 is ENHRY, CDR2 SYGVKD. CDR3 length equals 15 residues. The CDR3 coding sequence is TGTGCCATCAGTGAGTTCGGCAGGGCTGAGGAAAAACTGTTTTTT. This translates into CAISEFGRAEEKLFF.

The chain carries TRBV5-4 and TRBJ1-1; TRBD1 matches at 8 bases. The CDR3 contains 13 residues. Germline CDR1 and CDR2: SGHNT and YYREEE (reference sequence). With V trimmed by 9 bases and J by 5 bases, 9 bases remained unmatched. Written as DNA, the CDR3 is TGTGCCACCGGGACAGGAGGAACAACTGAAGCTTTCTTT. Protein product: CATGTGGTTEAFF.

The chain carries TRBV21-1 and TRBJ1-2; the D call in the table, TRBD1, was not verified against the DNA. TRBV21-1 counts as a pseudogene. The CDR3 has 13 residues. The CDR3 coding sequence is TGTGCCAGCAGACTCGGGACAGTGGAAGGCTACACCTTC. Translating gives CASRLGTVEGYTF.

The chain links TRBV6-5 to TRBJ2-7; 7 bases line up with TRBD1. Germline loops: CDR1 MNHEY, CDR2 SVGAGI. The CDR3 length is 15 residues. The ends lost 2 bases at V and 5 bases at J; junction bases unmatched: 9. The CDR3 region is CASSYEQGHGDEQYF. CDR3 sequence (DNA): TGTGCCAGCAGTTACGAACAGGGGCACGGTGACGAGCAGTACTTC.

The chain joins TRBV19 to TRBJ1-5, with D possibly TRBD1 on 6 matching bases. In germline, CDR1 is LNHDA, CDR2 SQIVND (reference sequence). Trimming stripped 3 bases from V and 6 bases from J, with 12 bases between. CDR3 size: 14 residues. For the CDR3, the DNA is TGTGCCAGTAGTATGGCGGGGGGCGGTCAGCCCCAGCATTTT. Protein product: CASSMAGGGQPQHF.

The DNA for the CDR3 is TGTGCCAGCAGCGTACCCCGTGGAGGGGGTAACACAGATACGCAGTATTTT. It specifies CASSVPRGGGNTDTQYF. The rearrangement joins TRBV9 to TRBJ2-3, with D perhaps assigned TRBD1 or TRBD2 (6 bases each). Looked up from germline, CDR1 is SGDLS and CDR2 is YYNGEE. V was pared by 1 base and J by 2 bases, with 17 bases between. This CDR3 spans 17 amino acids.

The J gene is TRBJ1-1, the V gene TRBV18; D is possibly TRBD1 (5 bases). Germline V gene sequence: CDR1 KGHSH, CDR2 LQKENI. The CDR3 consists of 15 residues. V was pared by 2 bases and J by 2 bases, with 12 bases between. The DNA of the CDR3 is TGTGCCAGCTCACCAGGGTTGGGGGGTAACACTGAAGCTTTCTTT. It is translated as CASSPGLGGNTEAFF.

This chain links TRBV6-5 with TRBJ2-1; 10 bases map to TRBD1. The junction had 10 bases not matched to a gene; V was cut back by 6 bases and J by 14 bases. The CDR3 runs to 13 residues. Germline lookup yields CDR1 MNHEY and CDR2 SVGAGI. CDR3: CASRNGQGDVEFF. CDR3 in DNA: TGTGCCAGCAGAAACGGACAGGGGGACGTCGAGTTCTTC.

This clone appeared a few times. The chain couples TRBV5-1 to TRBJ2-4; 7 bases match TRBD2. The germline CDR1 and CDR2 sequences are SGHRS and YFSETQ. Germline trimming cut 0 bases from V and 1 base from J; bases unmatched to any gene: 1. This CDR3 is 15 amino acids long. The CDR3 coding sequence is TGCGCCAGCAGCTTGGAGCGGGATGCCAAAAACATTCAGTACTTC. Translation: CASSLERDAKNIQYF.

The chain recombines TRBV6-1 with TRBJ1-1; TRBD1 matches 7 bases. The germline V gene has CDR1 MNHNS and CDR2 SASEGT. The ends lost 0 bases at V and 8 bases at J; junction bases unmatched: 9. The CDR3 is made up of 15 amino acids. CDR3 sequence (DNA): TGTGCCAGCAGTGAAGCTTGGAAGGGGGCGGGGGAAGCTTTCTTT. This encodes CASSEAWKGAGEAFF.

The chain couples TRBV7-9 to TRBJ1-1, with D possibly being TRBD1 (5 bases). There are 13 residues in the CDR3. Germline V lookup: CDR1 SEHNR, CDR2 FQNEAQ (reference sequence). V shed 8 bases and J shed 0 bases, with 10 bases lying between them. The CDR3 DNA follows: TGTGCCAGCCTGGGGGGAATGAACACTGAAGCTTTCTTT. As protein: CASLGGMNTEAFF.

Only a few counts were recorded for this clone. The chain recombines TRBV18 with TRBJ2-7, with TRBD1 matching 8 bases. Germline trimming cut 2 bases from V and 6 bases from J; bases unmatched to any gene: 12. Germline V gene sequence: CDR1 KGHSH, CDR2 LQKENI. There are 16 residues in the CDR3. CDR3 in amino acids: CASSPEGQGATGEQYF. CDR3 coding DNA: TGTGCCAGCTCACCAGAAGGACAGGGTGCAACCGGCGAGCAGTACTTC.